This TCR beta chain was sequenced during a study of T cells expressing NK-cell markers. Across the study: Repertoires of TCR beta were obtained from T cells sorted as CD3+CD56+NKG2C+, CD3+CD56+NKG2C- and CD3+CD56-NKG2C+. Eight donors were sequenced, of whom seven were HCMV-seropositive, while the remaining one was HCMV-seronegative.

By frequency, this clonotype registers medium-sized. The antigen remains undetermined. The CDR3 is 13 residues long. Per the germline V gene, CDR1 is SQVTM and CDR2 is ANQGSEA. TCR beta cDNA was made by 5'RACE template switching with UMIs. TCRdb re-called the 5' RACE reads and gives one entry per CDR3 protein, without DNA. This sample's clone table lists about 380,000 distinct CDR3 sequences. Regarding the study as a whole: As a fraction of CD8+ T cells, dominant NKG2C+ clonotypes reached about 1.0-7.0% in more than five donors.

The sequenced sample consisted of blood T cells: a sorted CD56 or NKG2C T cell subset, CD4+ or CD8+ T cells, or bulk PBMC T cells (not recorded which). V and J are TRBV29-1 and TRBJ2-7; the D call from TCRdb, TRBD1, cannot be confirmed without DNA. The TCR originated in a man aged 18-70 years in good health. The CDR3 loop reads CSVARTGGYEQYF.